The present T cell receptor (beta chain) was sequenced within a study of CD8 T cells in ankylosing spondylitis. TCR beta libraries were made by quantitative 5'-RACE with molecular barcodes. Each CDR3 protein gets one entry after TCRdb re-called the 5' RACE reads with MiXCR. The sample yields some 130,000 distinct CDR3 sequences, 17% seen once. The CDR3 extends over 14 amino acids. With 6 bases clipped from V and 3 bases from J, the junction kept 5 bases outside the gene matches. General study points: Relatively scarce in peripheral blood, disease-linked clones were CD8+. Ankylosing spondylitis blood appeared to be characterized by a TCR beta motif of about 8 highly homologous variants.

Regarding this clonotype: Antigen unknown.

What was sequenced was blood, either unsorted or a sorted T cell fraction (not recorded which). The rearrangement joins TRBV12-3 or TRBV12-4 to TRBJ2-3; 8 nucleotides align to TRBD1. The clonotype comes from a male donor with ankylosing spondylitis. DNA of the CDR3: TGTGCCAGCAGCAGGACAGGGACGACAGATACGCAGTATTTT. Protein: CASSRTGTTDTQYF.